The 2 T cell receptor beta chains given below trace back to one sample, sequenced in a study of blood T cell repertoires in COVID-19. Profiled with immunoSEQ multiplex PCR; TCRdb holds only in-frame clones, not every one. Of about 240,000 clones detected, roughly 80% appear once; the ten largest clones hold roughly 10%. Sample: peripheral blood. The origin of the receptors is a woman older than 75 with acute or convalescent COVID-19.

This chain joins TRBV28 and TRBJ2-7; D is ambiguous. Trimming stripped 2 bases from V and 2 bases from J, with 13 bases between. The CDR3 consists of 15 residues. CDR1 MDHEN and CDR2 SYDVKM come from the germline V gene. The CDR3 is CASSLKWAKTYEQYF. As DNA, the CDR3 is TGTGCCAGCAGTTTAAAATGGGCCAAGACCTACGAGCAGTACTTC.

The chain employs TRBV5-4 and TRBJ1-2, with 10 bases that match TRBD1. Germline CDR1 and CDR2: SGHNT and YYREEE (reference sequence). This CDR3 region has 14 residues. J was trimmed by 4 bases and V by 2 bases; bases with no gene match: 2. The CDR3 spells CASSFRQGAYGYTF. The CDR3 coding sequence is TGTGCCAGCAGCTTCCGACAGGGGGCCTATGGCTACACCTTC.